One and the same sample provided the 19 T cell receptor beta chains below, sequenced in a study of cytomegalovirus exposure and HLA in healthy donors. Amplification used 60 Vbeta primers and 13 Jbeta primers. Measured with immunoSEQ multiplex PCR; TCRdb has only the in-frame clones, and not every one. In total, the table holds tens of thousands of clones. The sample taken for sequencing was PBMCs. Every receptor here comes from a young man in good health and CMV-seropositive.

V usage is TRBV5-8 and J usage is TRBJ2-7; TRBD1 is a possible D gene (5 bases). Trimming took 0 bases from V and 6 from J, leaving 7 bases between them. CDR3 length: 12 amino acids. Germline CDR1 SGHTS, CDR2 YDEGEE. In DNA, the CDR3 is TGTGCCAGCAGCTTGGGGACACCCGAGCAGTACTTC. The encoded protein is CASSLGTPEQYF.

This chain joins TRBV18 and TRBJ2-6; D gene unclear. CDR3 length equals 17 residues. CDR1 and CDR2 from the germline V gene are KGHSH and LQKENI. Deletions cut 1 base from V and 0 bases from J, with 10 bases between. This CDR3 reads CASSPRAVPSGANVLTF. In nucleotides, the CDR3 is TGTGCCAGCTCACCACGGGCAGTACCCTCTGGGGCCAACGTCCTGACTTTC.

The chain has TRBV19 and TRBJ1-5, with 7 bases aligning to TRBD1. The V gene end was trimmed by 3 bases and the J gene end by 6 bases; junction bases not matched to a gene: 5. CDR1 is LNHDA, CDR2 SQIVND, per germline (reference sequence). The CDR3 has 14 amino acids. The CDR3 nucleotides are TGTGCCAGTAGTATGACAGGGTGGTTTCAGCCCCAGCATTTT. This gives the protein CASSMTGWFQPQHF.

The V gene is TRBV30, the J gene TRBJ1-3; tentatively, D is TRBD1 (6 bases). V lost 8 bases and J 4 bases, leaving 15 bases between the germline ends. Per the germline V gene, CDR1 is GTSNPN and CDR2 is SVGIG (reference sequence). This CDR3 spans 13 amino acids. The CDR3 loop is CAHRRGAGNTIYF. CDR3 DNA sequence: TGTGCCCACAGGCGGGGGGCAGGAAACACCATATATTTT.

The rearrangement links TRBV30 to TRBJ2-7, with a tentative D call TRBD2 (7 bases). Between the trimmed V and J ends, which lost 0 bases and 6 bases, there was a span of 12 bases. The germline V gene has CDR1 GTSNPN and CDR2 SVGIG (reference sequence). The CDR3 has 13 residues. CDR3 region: CAWSVGGGIEQYF. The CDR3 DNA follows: TGTGCCTGGAGTGTTGGGGGGGGCATCGAGCAGTACTTC.

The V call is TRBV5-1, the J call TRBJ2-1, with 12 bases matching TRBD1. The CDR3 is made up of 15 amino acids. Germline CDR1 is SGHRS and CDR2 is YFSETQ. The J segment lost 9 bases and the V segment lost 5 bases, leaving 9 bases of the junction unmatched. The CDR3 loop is CASRPGTGGSGEQFF. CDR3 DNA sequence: TGCGCCAGCAGGCCCGGGACAGGGGGCTCGGGTGAGCAGTTCTTC.

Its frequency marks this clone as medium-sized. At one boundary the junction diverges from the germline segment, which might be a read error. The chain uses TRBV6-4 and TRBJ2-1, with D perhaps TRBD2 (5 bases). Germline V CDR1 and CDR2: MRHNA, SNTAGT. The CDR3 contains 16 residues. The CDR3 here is CASSDSLSSSDNEQFF. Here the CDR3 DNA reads TGTGCCAGCAGTGATAGCCTATCTAGCTCCGACAATGAGCAGTTCTTC.

CDR3 nucleotide sequence: TGCGCCAGCAGCTTCGGGGGGGCAGGCGAGACCCAGTACTTC. Translated, it gives CASSFGGAGETQYF. The chain employs TRBV5-1 and TRBJ2-5; 8 nucleotides agree with TRBD2. The ends lost 2 bases at V and 5 bases at J; junction bases unmatched: 5. This CDR3 is 14 amino acids long. Per the germline V gene, CDR1 is SGHRS and CDR2 is YFSETQ.

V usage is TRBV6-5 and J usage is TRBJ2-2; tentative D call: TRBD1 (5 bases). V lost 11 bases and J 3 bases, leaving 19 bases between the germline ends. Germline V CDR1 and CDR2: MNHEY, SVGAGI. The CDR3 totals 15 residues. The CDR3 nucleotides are TGTGCCTCTTCTCTGTTTGGGGCCCACACCGGGGAGCTGTTTTTT. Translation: CASSLFGAHTGELFF.

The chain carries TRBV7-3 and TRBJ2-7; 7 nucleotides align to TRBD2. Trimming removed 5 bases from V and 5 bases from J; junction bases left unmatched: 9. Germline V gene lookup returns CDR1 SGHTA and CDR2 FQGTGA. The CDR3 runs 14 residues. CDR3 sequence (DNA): TGTGCCAGCAGCGCCCTCGGAGGGAGGGACGAGCAGTACTTC. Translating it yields CASSALGGRDEQYF.

The CDR3 is CASSSMTTARETQYF. The CDR3, as DNA: TGTGCCAGCAGTTCCATGACTACTGCTAGGGAGACCCAGTACTTC. The gene calls are TRBV6-5 and TRBJ2-5; D is perhaps TRBD2 (5 bases). Trimming stripped 4 bases from V and 5 bases from J, with 17 bases between. This CDR3 has 15 residues. The germline CDR1 and CDR2 sequences are MNHEY and SVGAGI.

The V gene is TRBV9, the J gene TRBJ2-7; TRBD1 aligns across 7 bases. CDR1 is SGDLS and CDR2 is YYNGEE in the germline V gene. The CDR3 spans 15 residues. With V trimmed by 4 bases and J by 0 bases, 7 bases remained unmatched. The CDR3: CASSTGTDSSYEQYF. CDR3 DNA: TGTGCCAGCAGCACTGGGACAGATTCCTCCTACGAGCAGTACTTC.

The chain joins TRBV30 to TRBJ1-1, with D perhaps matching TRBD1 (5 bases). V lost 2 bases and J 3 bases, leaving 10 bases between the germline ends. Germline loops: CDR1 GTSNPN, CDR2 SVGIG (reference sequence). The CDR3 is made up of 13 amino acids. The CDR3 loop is CAWSRAGHTEAFF. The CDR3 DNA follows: TGTGCCTGGAGTCGGGCGGGGCACACTGAAGCTTTCTTT.

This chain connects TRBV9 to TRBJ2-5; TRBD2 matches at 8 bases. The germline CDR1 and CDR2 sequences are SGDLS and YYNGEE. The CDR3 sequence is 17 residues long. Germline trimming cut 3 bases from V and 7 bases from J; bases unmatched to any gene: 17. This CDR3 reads CASSAGGGSGDDGTQYF. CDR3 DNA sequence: TGTGCCAGCAGCGCAGGAGGAGGTAGCGGGGACGATGGGACCCAGTACTTC.

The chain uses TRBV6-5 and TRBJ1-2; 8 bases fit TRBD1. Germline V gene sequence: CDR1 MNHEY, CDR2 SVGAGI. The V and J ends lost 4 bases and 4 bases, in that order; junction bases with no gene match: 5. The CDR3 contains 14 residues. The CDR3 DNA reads TGTGCCAGCAGTTTGAAAACAGGGGGCTATGGCTACACCTTC. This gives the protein CASSLKTGGYGYTF.

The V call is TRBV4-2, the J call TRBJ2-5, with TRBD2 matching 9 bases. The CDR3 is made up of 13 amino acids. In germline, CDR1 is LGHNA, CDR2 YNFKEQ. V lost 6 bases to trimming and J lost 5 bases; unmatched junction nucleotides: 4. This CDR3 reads CASSSTSGETQYF. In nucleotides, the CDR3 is TGTGCCAGCAGTTCGACTAGCGGCGAGACCCAGTACTTC.

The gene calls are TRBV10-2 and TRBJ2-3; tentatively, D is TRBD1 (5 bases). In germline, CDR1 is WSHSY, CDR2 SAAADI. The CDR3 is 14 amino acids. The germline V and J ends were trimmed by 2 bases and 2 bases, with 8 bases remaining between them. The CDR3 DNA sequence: TGCGCCAGCAGTGAGGCCAGGGTCACAGATACGCAGTATTTT. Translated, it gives CASSEARVTDTQYF.

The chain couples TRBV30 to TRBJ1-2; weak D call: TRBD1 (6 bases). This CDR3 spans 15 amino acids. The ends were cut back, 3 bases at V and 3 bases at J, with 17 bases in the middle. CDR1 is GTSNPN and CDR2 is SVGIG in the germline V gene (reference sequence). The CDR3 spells CAWRDTDRRYYGYTF. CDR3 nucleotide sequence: TGTGCCTGGAGGGATACAGACAGGAGATACTATGGCTACACCTTC.

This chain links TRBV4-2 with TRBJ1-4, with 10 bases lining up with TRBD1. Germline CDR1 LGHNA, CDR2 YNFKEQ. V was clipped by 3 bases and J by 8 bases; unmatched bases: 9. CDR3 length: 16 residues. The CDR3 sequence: CASSQNGGTGDEKLFF. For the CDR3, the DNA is TGTGCCAGCAGCCAGAATGGGGGGACAGGGGACGAAAAACTGTTTTTT.